Listed below are T cell receptor beta chains from one sample, sequenced in a study of blood T cell repertoires in COVID-19. The protocol was immunoSEQ multiplex PCR, while the TCRdb copy is restricted to in-frame clones and leaves out a portion. Among 100,000 to 150,000 clones, about 91% were seen once, and the ten largest hold approximately 10%. Input material: peripheral blood. Source of these receptors: a man in his fifties with acute or convalescent COVID-19. The CDR3 runs from the conserved cysteine through the conserved F or W. The D gene is left open where the match is weak.

j_call,v_call,d_call,cdr3_nt,cdr3_aa
TRBJ1-5,TRBV10-3,.,TGTGCCATCAGTGAGTCGGGCAGCTCTAATCAGCCCCAGCATTTT,CAISESGSSNQPQHF
TRBJ1-1,TRBV6-5,.,TGTGCCAGCAGTCCAGGGGACCTCCCCAATCAGGAAGCTTTCTTT,CASSPGDLPNQEAFF
TRBJ2-3,TRBV5-1,TRBD1,TGCGCCAGCAGCTTGGGGGAGACAGGGGGTTTGGATACGCAGTATTTT,CASSLGETGGLDTQYF
TRBJ2-3,TRBV19,.,TGTGCCAGTACCCCTCGAGGTCGGGATACGCAGTATTTT,CASTPRGRDTQYF
TRBJ2-3,TRBV12-3/TRBV12-4,.,TGTGCCAGCAGCATACTCAGCACAGATACGCAGTATTTT,CASSILSTDTQYF
TRBJ1-2,TRBV18,TRBD1,TGTGCCAGCTCACCACAGCAGGGACAGGGGCCCTCTAACTATGGCTACACCTTC,CASSPQQGQGPSNYGYTF
TRBJ1-1,TRBV18,.,TGTGCCAGCTCACCACCGAACAGGAGTGGGGTAGCTTTCTTT,CASSPPNRSGVAFF
TRBJ1-5,TRBV10-1,TRBD1,TGCGCCAGCAGTGATAGTGGGAGGACAGGGGGTAAGAACAATCAGCCCCAGCATTTT,CASSDSGRTGGKNNQPQHF
TRBJ2-1,TRBV27,TRBD2,TGTGCCAGCAGTCCGCAGGGACTAGGCTCCTACAATGAGCAGTTCTTC,CASSPQGLGSYNEQFF
TRBJ1-4,TRBV2,TRBD1,TGTGCCAGCAGCGGACAGGGGATCGGTGAAAAACTGTTTTTT,CASSGQGIGEKLFF
TRBJ2-1,TRBV10-1,TRBD2,TGCGCCAGCAGCGTCTCCGGGGGGTTAAGCAATGAGCAGTTCTTC,CASSVSGGLSNEQFF
TRBJ1-1,TRBV5-1,.,TGCGCCAGCAGCCCGGGGGTCTCCCGTGAAGCTTTCTTT,CASSPGVSREAFF
TRBJ2-1,TRBV7-9,.,TGTGCCAGCAGCTTTCAATACCTAGCGAAGCAGTTCTTC,CASSFQYLAKQFF
TRBJ1-1,TRBV30,.,TGTGCCTGGAGTGAGGACGGAGGCACTGAAGCTTTCTTT,CAWSEDGGTEAFF
TRBJ1-1,TRBV5-4,TRBD1,TGTGCCAGCAGCGCGAGGGACAGATCCACTGAAGCTTTCTTT,CASSARDRSTEAFF
TRBJ1-6,TRBV5-1,.,TGCGCCAGCAGCGCTGGACAGCTCGATAATTCACCCCTCCACTTT,CASSAGQLDNSPLHF